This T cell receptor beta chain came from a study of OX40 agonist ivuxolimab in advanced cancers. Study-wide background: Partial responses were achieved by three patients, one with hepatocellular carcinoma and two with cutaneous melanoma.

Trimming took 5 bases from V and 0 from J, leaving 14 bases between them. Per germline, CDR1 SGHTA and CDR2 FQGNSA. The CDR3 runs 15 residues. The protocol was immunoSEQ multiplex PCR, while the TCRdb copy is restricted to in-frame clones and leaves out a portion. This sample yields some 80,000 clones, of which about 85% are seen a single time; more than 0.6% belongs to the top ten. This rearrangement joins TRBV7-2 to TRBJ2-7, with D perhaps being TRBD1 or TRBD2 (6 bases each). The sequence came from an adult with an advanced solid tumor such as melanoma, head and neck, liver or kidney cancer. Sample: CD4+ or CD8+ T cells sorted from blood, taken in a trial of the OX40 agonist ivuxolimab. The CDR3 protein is CASSPSRGPSYEQYF. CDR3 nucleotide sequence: TGTGCCAGCAGCCCGTCACGGGGGCCCTCCTACGAGCAGTACTTC. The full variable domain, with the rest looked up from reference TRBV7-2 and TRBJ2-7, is GAGVSQSPSNKVTEKGKDVELRCDPISGHTALYWYRQSLGQGLEFLIYFQGNSAPDKSGLPSDRFSAERTGGSVSTLTIQRTQQEDSAVYLCASSPSRGPSYEQYFGPGTRLTVT.